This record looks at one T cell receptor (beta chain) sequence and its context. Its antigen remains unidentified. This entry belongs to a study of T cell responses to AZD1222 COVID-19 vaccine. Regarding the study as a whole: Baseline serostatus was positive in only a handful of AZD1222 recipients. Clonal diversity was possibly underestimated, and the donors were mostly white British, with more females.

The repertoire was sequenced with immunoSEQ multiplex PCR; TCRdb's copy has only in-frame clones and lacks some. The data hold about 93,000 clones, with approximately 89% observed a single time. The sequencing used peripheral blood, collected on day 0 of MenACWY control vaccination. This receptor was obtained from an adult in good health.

This chain's CDR3 is CSIYRTLGGYTF. In DNA, the CDR3 is TGCAGCATCTACAGGACCTTGGGGGGCTACACCTTC. This chain uses TRBV29-1 with TRBJ1-2; TRBD1 might be the D (5 bases). The germline gives CDR1 SQVTM, CDR2 ANQGSEA. Trimming left V 8 bases short and J 8 bases short, with 18 bases between. The CDR3 covers 12 residues.